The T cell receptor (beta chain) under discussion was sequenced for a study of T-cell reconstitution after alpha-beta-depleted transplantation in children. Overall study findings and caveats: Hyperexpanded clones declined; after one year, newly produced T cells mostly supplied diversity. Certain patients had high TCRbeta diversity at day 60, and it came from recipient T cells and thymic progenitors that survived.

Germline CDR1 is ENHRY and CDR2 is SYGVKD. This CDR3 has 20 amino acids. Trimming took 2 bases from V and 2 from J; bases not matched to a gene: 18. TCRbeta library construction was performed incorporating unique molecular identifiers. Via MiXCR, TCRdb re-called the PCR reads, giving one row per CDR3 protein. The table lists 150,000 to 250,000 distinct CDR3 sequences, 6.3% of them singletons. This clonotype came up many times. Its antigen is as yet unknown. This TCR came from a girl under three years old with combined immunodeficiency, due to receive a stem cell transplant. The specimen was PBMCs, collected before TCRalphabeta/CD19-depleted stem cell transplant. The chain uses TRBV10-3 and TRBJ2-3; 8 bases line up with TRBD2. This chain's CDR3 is CAISEPSTTWSGGLTDTQYF. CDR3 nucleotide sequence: TGTGCCATCAGTGAGCCAAGTACCACTTGGAGCGGGGGCCTCACAGATACGCAGTATTTT.